Below, 2 T cell receptor beta chains from the same sample are listed, as sequenced in a study of OX40 agonist ivuxolimab in advanced cancers. The repertoire was sequenced with immunoSEQ multiplex PCR; TCRdb's copy has only in-frame clones and lacks some. Of under 80,000 clones listed, around nine tenths are singletons. The sequencing used CD4+ or CD8+ T cells sorted from blood, collected in a trial of the OX40 agonist ivuxolimab. Receptors were obtained from an adult with an advanced solid tumor such as melanoma, head and neck, liver or kidney cancer.

The chain employs TRBV5-1 and TRBJ1-1; perhaps TRBD1 as D (6 bases). With 4 bases removed from V and 1 base from J, the gap between germline ends came to 11 bases. The CDR3 has 14 residues. CDR1 and CDR2 from the germline V gene are SGHRS and YFSETQ. CDR3 nucleotide sequence: TGCGCCAGCAGCGAAGACAGGAGGAACACTGAAGCTTTCTTT. Its protein is CASSEDRRNTEAFF.

This rearrangement joins TRBV5-6 to TRBJ1-2; a possible D gene is TRBD1 (5 bases). The CDR3 is made up of 15 amino acids. Germline V lookup: CDR1 SGHDT, CDR2 YYEEEE. Trimming shortened V by 0 bases and J by 0 bases, and 9 bases separated the two germline ends. Here the CDR3 reads CASSLVGRANYGYTF. The DNA for the CDR3 is TGTGCCAGCAGCTTGGTAGGCAGGGCTAACTATGGCTACACCTTC.